The entry below describes one TCR beta chain. Its target is unknown. The data were produced by immunoSEQ multiplex PCR, yet TCRdb's version contains in-frame clones alone and is incomplete. Found here are approximately 11,000 clones, around 97% of them singletons; the top ten hold roughly 0.8%. Germline CDR1 reads SGHTA; CDR2 reads FQGTGA. V lost 2 bases and J 6 bases, leaving 12 bases between the germline ends. This CDR3 region has 14 residues. These data come from a study of monozygotic twins with cystic fibrosis. Points from the study as a whole: V usage most resembled the co-twin in 13 of 16 pairs. Monozygotic CF twins shared more identical nucleotide clonotypes than unrelated patients. Age, concordance and disease severity did not associate with shared CDR3 numbers. The repertoire was suggested to be naive-dominated, clonality median around 0.0093.

The receptor's source is a boy aged 5-17 years with cystic fibrosis. V is TRBV7-3 and J is TRBJ2-3; D not certain. Sequenced: blood. This CDR3 reads CASSLGFMGDTQYF. CDR3 sequence (DNA): TGTGCCAGCAGCTTAGGGTTTATGGGGGATACGCAGTATTTT.